This T cell receptor (beta chain) originates from a study of beta chain features in type 1 diabetes. Study-wide context: Examination of sorted cells across all samples involved around 100,000,000 cells. Study results and limitations: Compared to healthy donors, patients appeared to have naive, central memory and Treg TCRB repertoires that were more alike. No resolution was reached here on whether HLA type influences TCRB rearrangement. Across all four CD4+ subsets, people with type 1 diabetes showed modestly shorter TCRB CDR3s.

The isolated RNA, all of it, was reverse transcribed, so expressed TCRB transcripts were what got sequenced. Using immunoSEQ multiplex PCR, the repertoire was profiled, and TCRdb retains in-frame clones only, with some absent. The data show around 310,000 clones, about 14% seen once. The V gene's germline CDR1 is SEHNR and CDR2 FQNEAQ (reference sequence). The CDR3 totals 15 residues. Trimming left V 0 bases short and J 0 bases short, with 5 bases between. This clone was counted only a few times. Its antigen is still unknown. Sorting of CD4+ naive, central memory, regulatory and stem cell-like memory cells was performed via CD45RO/CCR7/CD25/CD127/CD95/CD27.

The source material was naive CD4+ T cells from blood. This sequence joins TRBV7-9 and TRBJ1-4; D is possibly TRBD1 (5 bases). The clonotype comes from a woman between 18 and 29 years old with type 1 diabetes. CDR3 coding DNA: TGTGCCAGCAGCTTAGCAGGGGCAACTAATGAAAAACTGTTTTTT. This encodes CASSLAGATNEKLFF.